This TCR beta chain was obtained from a study of shared clonotypes between healthy human individuals. CDR3 length: 16 residues. Germline assignment: CDR1 SEHNR and CDR2 FQNEAQ (reference sequence). Trimming stripped 5 bases from V and 8 bases from J, with 21 bases between. The protocol was immunoSEQ multiplex PCR, while the TCRdb copy is restricted to in-frame clones and leaves out a portion. The data contain over 850,000 clones, about 80% of them singletons. The rearrangement links TRBV7-9 to TRBJ1-4; weak D call: TRBD1 (5 bases). Sequenced: memory CD4+ T cells from PBMCs. Subset: CD45RA-negative fraction. This receptor was taken from a man aged 18 to 30 in good health. Some clones in this sample may be carry-over from other donors' samples. The CDR3 protein is CASSRGGGRIEEKLFF. Written as DNA, the CDR3 is TGTGCCAGCAGCCGCGGTGGGGGTCGGATAGAGGAAAAACTGTTTTTT.